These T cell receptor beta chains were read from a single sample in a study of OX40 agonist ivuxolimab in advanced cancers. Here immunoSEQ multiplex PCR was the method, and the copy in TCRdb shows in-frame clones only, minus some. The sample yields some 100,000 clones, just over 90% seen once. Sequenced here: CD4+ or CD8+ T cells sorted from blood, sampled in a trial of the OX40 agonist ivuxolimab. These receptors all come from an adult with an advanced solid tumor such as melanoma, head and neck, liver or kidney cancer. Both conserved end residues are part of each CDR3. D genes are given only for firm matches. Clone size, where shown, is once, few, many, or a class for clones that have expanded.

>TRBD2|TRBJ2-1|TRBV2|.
TGTGCCAGCATTCGTCTAGCGGTATACAATGAGCAGTTCTTC
CASIRLAVYNEQFF
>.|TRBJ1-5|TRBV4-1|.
TGCGCCAGCAGCCAAGCTTTCCAGGGGCCAAATCAGCCCCAGCATTTT
CASSQAFQGPNQPQHF
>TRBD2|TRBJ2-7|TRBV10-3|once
TGTGCTACCCACGATGGACTAGCGGGAAGCGAGCAGTACTTC
CATHDGLAGSEQYF
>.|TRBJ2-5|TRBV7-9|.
TGTGCCAGCACCCCCCCCGGTAAAGAGACCCAGTACTTC
CASTPPGKETQYF
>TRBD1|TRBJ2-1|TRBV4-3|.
TGCGCCAGCAGCCAAGATAGGACAGGGGTTAATGAGCAGTTCTTC
CASSQDRTGVNEQFF
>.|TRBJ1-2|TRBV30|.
TGTGCCTGGAGTCACGGGGTGGGACCCCCCAAAGACACCTTC
CAWSHGVGPPKDTF
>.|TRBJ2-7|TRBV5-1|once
TGCGCCAGCAGCCTCATAGATAGTCAGACCTACGAGCAGTACTTC
CASSLIDSQTYEQYF
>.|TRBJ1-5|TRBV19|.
TGTGCCAGTAGTCCGGACGGGACCGGGGGGCCCCAGCATTTT
CASSPDGTGGPQHF
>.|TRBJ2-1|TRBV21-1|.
TGTGCCAGCAGCAATATTAGCGGGAGTTCAAGGGACAATGAGCAGTTCTTC
CASSNISGSSRDNEQFF
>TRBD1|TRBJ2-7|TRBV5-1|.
TGCGCCAGCAGCTTAACAGGGGGACCCTACGAGCAGTACTTC
CASSLTGGPYEQYF
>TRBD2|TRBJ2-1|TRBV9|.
TGTGCCAGCAGCGTCGGAGGACTAGCGGGAGTTGAGCAGTTCTTC
CASSVGGLAGVEQFF